The 15 T cell receptor beta chains below were found in one sample sequenced in a study of neoadjuvant anti-PD-1 for oral cavity cancer. Profiling relied on immunoSEQ multiplex PCR, and the TCRdb table lists in-frame clones only, not all of them. Of about 12,000 clones in the sample, 60% to 80% were seen once. The time point here: after neoadjuvant nivolumab, at surgical resection. The specimen was PBMCs, collected after nivolumab (anti-PD-1) treatment. Receptor source: a person aged 35-79 years with oral cavity squamous cell carcinoma.

This rearrangement joins TRBV2 to TRBJ2-1; 12 bases are a match to TRBD2. Looked up from germline, CDR1 is SNHLY and CDR2 is FYNNEI. CDR3 length: 14 residues. The V gene end was trimmed by 6 bases and the J gene end by 10 bases; junction bases not matched to a gene: 7. CDR3 coding DNA: TGTGCCAGCAGCAGACTAGCGGGAGCATTAGAGCAGTTCTTC. It specifies CASSRLAGALEQFF.

This chain uses TRBV19 with TRBJ1-2; D is uncertain. This CDR3 is 12 amino acids long. CDR1 and CDR2 from the germline V gene are LNHDA and SQIVND (reference sequence). Trimming stripped 7 bases from V and 1 base from J, with 7 bases between. DNA of the CDR3: TGTGCCAGTATTTCCGGTAACTATGGCTACACCTTC. Its protein is CASISGNYGYTF.

This clone was recorded once. V and J are TRBV2 and TRBJ2-1; tentatively, D is TRBD1 (6 bases). The CDR3 is made up of 13 amino acids. The V and J ends lost 3 bases and 3 bases respectively, with 6 bases between them. CDR1 and CDR2 from the germline V gene are SNHLY and FYNNEI. The CDR3 DNA reads TGTGCCAGCAGTGAGGACAGCTACAATGAGCAGTTCTTC. Amino acids: CASSEDSYNEQFF.

The chain combines TRBV20-1 with TRBJ2-1; D gene unclear. V was trimmed by 4 bases and J by 8 bases, leaving 9 bases between them. Germline CDR1 is DFQATT and CDR2 is SNEGSKA (reference sequence). The CDR3 spans 11 residues. Here the CDR3 reads CSATTRDEQFF. For the CDR3, the DNA is TGCAGTGCTACGACCCGGGATGAGCAGTTCTTC.

This chain links TRBV11-2 with TRBJ1-1; tentatively, D is TRBD1 (5 bases). The CDR3 loop spans 18 amino acids. In germline, CDR1 is SGHAT, CDR2 FQNNGV. Trimming removed 1 base from V and 4 bases from J, with 22 bases in between. CDR3 residues: CASSLVLRTGTMGTEAFF. The CDR3 region has the DNA TGTGCCAGCAGCTTAGTCTTACGAACCGGGACGATGGGCACTGAAGCTTTCTTT.

The chain recombines TRBV2 with TRBJ1-1; no clear D gene. The germline CDR1 and CDR2 sequences are SNHLY and FYNNEI. Deletions cut 4 bases from V and 1 base from J, with 7 bases between. There are 13 residues in the CDR3. The CDR3 here is CASSALGNTEAFF. The CDR3 coding sequence is TGTGCCAGCAGTGCCCTTGGGAACACTGAAGCTTTCTTT.

The V and J genes are TRBV10-2 and TRBJ2-3, with 11 bases fitting TRBD1. Germline V gene lookup returns CDR1 WSHSY and CDR2 SAAADI. With V trimmed by 6 bases and J by 2 bases, 4 bases remained unmatched. The CDR3 contains 15 residues. DNA of the CDR3: TGCGCCAGCAGCTCGGGACAGGGGGTCACAGATACGCAGTATTTT. Residues: CASSSGQGVTDTQYF.

A few counts support this clone. The rearrangement uses TRBV7-6 and TRBJ2-7; D is uncertain. CDR3 length: 13 amino acids. V lost 5 bases and J 1 base, leaving 9 bases between the germline ends. Germline V lookup: CDR1 SGHVS, CDR2 FNYEAQ. CDR3 sequence (DNA): TGTGCCAGCAGCCTGTTTGGGTCCTACGAGCAGTACTTC. This translates into CASSLFGSYEQYF.

The chain is built from TRBV7-9 and TRBJ2-7; D may be TRBD1 (6 bases). There are 17 residues in the CDR3. Looked up from germline, CDR1 is SEHNR and CDR2 is FQNEAQ (reference sequence). V was shortened by 5 bases and J by 0 bases, with 20 bases between the two germline ends. The chain's CDR3 is CASSPPGVRGNSYEQYF. CDR3 nucleotide sequence: TGTGCCAGCAGCCCACCAGGGGTTCGCGGAAACTCCTACGAGCAGTACTTC.

The chain recombines TRBV6-4 with TRBJ2-6; TRBD2 is a possible D gene (6 bases). Germline loops: CDR1 MRHNA, CDR2 SNTAGT. With 3 bases removed from V and 3 bases from J, the gap between germline ends came to 6 bases. The CDR3 runs 14 residues. The CDR3 loop is CASSEGGGANVLTF. In nucleotides, the CDR3 is TGTGCCAGCAGTGAGGGGGGTGGGGCCAACGTCCTGACTTTC.

The gene calls are TRBV4-1 and TRBJ1-1; maybe TRBD1 (6 bases). The germline V and J ends were trimmed by 3 bases and 1 base, with 12 bases remaining between them. CDR1 is MGHRA, CDR2 YSYEKL, per germline. The CDR3 is made up of 15 amino acids. The CDR3 spells CASSHNRAGNTEAFF. CDR3 DNA: TGCGCCAGCAGCCATAACAGGGCCGGGAACACTGAAGCTTTCTTT.

The chain is built from TRBV5-1 and TRBJ1-1; 8 bases are shared with TRBD1. The CDR3 spans 14 residues. After removal of 3 bases from V and 1 base from J, the junction contained 2 bases not matched to a gene. Per the germline V gene, CDR1 is SGHRS and CDR2 is YFSETQ. Here the CDR3 reads CASSSGQGNTEAFF. CDR3 sequence (DNA): TGCGCCAGCAGCTCCGGACAGGGGAACACTGAAGCTTTCTTT.

The chain recombines TRBV4-1 with TRBJ1-2; a weak D match, TRBD1 (6 bases). The length of the CDR3 is 15 residues. CDR1 is MGHRA and CDR2 is YSYEKL in the germline V gene. V lost 4 bases to trimming and J lost 2 bases, with 14 bases between them. CDR3 in amino acids: CASSLPGQQNYGYTF. The CDR3 DNA sequence: TGCGCCAGCAGCCTCCCGGGACAACAAAACTATGGCTACACCTTC.

CDR3 sequence (DNA): TGCGCCAGCAGCTTGGGACAGGGGGCTTTACAGCCCCAGCATTTT. It specifies CASSLGQGALQPQHF. The chain links TRBV5-1 to TRBJ1-5; TRBD1 matches 10 bases. With 0 bases clipped from V and 7 bases from J, the junction kept 4 bases outside the gene matches. This CDR3 is 15 amino acids long. Looked up from germline, CDR1 is SGHRS and CDR2 is YFSETQ.

This clone was recorded a few times. The chain joins TRBV30 to TRBJ1-5, with D unclear. The CDR3 is 14 amino acids. V dropped 0 bases and J dropped 3 bases, with 9 bases sitting between them. From germline, CDR1 is GTSNPN and CDR2 SVGIG (reference sequence). The CDR3 sequence is CAWSVLQPNQPQHF. The CDR3, as DNA: TGTGCCTGGAGTGTATTGCAGCCCAATCAGCCCCAGCATTTT.